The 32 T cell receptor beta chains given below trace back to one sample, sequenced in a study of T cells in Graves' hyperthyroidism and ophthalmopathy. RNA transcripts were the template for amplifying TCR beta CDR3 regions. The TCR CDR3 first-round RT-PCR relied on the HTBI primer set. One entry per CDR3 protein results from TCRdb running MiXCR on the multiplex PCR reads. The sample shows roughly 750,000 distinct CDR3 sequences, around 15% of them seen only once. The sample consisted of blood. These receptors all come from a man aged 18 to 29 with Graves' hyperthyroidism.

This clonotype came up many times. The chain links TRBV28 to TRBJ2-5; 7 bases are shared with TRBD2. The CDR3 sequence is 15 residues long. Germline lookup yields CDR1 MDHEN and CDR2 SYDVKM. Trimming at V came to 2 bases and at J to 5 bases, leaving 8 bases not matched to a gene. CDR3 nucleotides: TGTGCCAGCAGTTTAGGTACTAGCGTGGTGGAGACCCAGTACTTC. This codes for CASSLGTSVVETQYF.

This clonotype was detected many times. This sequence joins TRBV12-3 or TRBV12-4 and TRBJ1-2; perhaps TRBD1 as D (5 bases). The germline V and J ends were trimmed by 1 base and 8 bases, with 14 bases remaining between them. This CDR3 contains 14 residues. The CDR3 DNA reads TGTGCCAGCAGTTTAGGTCTGGGGAGGGACGGCTACACCTTC. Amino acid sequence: CASSLGLGRDGYTF.

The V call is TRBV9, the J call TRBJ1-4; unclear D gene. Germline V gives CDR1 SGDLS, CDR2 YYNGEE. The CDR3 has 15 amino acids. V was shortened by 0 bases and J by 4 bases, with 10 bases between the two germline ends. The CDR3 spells CASSVEPRGNEKLFF. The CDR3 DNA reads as TGTGCCAGCAGCGTAGAACCGCGAGGTAATGAAAAACTGTTTTTT.

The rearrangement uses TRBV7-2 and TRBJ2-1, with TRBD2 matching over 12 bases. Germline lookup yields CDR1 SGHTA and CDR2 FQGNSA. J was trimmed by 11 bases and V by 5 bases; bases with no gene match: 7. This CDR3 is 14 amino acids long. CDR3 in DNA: TGTGCCAGCAGCACCCCTAGCGGGAGGGAGAAGCAGTTCTTC. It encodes CASSTPSGREKQFF. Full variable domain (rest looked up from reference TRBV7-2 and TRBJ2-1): GAGVSQSPSNKVTEKGKDVELRCDPISGHTALYWYRQSLGQGLEFLIYFQGNSAPDKSGLPSDRFSAERTGGSVSTLTIQRTQQEDSAVYLCASSTPSGREKQFFGPGTRLTVL.

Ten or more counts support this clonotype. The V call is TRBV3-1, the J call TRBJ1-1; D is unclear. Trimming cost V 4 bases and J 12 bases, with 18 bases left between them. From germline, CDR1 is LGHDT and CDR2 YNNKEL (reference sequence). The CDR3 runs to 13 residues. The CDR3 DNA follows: TGTGCCAGCAGCCCCGGTAGACACCCCAGGACTTTCTTT. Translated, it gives CASSPGRHPRTFF.

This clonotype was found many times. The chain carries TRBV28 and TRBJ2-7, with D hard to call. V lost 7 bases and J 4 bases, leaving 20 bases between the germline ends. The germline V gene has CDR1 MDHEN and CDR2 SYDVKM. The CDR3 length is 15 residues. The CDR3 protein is CASTSSDFSGYEQYF. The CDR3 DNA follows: TGTGCCAGCACGTCCTCCGACTTTTCCGGATACGAGCAGTACTTC.

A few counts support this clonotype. CDR3 amino acids: CASSRYTAEYNEKLFF. CDR3 DNA sequence: TGCGCCAGCAGCCGTTACACAGCGGAATATAATGAAAAACTGTTTTTT. This chain connects TRBV4-3 to TRBJ1-4; D call uncertain. Trimming took 4 bases from V and 4 from J, leaving 16 bases between them. The CDR3 spans 16 residues. The germline V gene has CDR1 LGHNA and CDR2 YSLEER.

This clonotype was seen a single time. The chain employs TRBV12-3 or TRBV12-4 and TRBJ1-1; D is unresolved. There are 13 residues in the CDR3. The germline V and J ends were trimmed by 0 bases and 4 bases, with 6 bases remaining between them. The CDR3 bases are TGTGCCAGCAGTTTAGCGAGTACCACTGAAGCTTTCTTT. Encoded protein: CASSLASTTEAFF.

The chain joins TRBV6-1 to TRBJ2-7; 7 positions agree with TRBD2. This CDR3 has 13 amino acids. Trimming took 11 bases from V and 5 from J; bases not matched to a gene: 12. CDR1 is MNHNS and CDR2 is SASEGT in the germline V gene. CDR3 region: CAVRGSTSDEQYF. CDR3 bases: TGTGCCGTCCGCGGGAGTACATCGGACGAGCAGTACTTC.

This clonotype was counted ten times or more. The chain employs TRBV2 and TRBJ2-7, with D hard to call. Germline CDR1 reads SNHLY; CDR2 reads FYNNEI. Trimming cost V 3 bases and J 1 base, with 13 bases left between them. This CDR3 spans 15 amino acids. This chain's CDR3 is CASSEVVWGSYEQYF. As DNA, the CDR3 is TGTGCCAGCAGTGAGGTCGTATGGGGATCCTACGAGCAGTACTTC.

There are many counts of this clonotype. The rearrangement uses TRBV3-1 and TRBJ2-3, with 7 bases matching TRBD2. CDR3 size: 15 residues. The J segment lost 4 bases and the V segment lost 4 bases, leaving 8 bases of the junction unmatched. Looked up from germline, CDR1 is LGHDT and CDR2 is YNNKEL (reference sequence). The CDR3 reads CASSLDGRAPDTQYF. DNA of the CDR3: TGTGCCAGCAGCCTCGATGGGAGGGCCCCAGATACGCAGTATTTT.

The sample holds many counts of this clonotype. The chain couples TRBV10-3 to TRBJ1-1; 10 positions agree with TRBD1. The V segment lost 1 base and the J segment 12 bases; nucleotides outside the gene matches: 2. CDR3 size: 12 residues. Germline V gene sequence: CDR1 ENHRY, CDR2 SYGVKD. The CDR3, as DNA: TGTGCCATCAGTGAGTTGACAGGGGGCTCTTTCTTT. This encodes CAISELTGGSFF.

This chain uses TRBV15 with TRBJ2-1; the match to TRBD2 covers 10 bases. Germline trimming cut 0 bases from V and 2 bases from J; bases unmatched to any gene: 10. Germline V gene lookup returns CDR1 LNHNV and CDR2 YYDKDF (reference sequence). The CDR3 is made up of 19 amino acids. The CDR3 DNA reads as TGTGCCACCAGCAGAGAACTAGCGGGGTCGAGGGTAGCCTACAATGAGCAGTTCTTC. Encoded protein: CATSRELAGSRVAYNEQFF.

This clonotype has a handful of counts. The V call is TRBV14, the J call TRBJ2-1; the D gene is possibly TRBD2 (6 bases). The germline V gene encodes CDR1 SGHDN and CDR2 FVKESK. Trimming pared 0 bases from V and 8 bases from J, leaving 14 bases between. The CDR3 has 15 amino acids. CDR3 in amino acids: CASSQDPAGWDEQFF. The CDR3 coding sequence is TGTGCCAGCAGCCAAGACCCAGCGGGCTGGGATGAGCAGTTCTTC.

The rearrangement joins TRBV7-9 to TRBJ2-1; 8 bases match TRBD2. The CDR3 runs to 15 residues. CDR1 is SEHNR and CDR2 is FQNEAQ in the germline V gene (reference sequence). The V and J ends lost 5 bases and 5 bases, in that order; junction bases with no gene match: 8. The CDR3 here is CASSQTGTRDNEQFF. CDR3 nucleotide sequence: TGTGCCAGCAGCCAGACCGGGACTAGGGACAATGAGCAGTTCTTC.

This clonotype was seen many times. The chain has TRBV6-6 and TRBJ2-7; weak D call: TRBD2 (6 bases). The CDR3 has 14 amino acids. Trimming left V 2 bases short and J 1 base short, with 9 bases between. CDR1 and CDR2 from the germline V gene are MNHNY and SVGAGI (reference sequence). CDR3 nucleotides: TGTGCCAGCAGTTACAGCAGCGGGTCCTACGAGCAGTACTTC. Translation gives CASSYSSGSYEQYF.

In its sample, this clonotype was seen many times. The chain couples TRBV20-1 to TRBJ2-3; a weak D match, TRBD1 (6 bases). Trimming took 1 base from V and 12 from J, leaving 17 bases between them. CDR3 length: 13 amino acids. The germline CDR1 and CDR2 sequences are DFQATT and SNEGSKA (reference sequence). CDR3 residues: CSARAPDSGIQYF. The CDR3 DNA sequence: TGCAGTGCTAGAGCCCCGGACAGCGGCATTCAGTATTTT.

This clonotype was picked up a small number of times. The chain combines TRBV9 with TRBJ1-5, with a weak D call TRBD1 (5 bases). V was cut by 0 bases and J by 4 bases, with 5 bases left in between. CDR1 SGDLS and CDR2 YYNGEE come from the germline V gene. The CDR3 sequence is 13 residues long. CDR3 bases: TGTGCCAGCAGCGTAGCAGGGAATCAGCCCCAGCATTTT. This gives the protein CASSVAGNQPQHF. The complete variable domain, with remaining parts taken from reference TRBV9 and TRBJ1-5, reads DSGVTQTPKHLITATGQRVTLRCSPRSGDLSVYWYQQSLDQGLQFLIQYYNGEERAKGNILERFSAQQFPDLHSELNLSSLELGDSALYFCASSVAGNQPQHFGDGTRLSIL.

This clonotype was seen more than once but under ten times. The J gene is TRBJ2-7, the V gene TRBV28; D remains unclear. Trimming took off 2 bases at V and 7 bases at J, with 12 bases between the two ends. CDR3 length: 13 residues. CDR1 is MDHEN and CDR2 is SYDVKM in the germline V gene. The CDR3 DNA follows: TGTGCCAGCAGTTTAATTGGAGTCCTTGAGCAGTACTTC. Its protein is CASSLIGVLEQYF.

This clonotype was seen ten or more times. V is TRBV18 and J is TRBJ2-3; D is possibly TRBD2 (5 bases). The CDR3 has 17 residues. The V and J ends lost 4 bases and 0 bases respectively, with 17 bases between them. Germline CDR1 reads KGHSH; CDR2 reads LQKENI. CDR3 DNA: TGTGCCAGCTCACACCCCCAGGCGAGGGCCAGCACAGATACGCAGTATTTT. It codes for CASSHPQARASTDTQYF. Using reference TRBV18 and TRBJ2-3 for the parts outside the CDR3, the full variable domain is NAGVMQNPRHLVRRRGQEARLRCSPMKGHSHVYWYRQLPEEGLKFMVYLQKENIIDESGMPKERFSAEFPKEGPSILRIQQVVRGDSAAYFCASSHPQARASTDTQYFGPGTRLTVL.

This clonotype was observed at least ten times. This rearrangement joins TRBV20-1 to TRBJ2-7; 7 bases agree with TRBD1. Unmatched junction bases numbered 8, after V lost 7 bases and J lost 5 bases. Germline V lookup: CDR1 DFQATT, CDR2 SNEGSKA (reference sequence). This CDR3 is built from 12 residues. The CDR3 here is CSGSGQNHEQYF. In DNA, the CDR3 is TGCAGTGGCTCGGGACAGAACCACGAGCAGTACTTC.

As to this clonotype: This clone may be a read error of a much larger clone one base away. CDR3 sequence reads: CASRGTGYSSQPQHF. For the CDR3, the DNA is TGTGCCAGCAGAGGGACAGGGTATAGCAGTCAGCCCCAGCATTTT. This chain links TRBV2 with TRBJ1-5, with 9 bases matching TRBD1. Per the germline V gene, CDR1 is SNHLY and CDR2 is FYNNEI. This CDR3 spans 15 amino acids.

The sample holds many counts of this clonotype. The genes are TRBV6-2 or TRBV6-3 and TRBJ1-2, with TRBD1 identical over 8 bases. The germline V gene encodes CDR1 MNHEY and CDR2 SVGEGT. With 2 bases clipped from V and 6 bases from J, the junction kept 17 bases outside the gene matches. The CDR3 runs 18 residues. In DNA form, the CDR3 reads TGTGCCAGCAGTTACCCTACCACCTTCCCGGGACAGGAGAATGGCTACACCTTC. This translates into CASSYPTTFPGQENGYTF.

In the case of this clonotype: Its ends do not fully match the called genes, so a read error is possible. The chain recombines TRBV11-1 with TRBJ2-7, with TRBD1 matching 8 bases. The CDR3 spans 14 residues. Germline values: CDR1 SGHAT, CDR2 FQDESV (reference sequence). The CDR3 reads CASTVSTGAYGQYF. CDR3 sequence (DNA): TGTGCCAGCACCGTTTCGACAGGGGCCTACGGGCAGTACTTC.

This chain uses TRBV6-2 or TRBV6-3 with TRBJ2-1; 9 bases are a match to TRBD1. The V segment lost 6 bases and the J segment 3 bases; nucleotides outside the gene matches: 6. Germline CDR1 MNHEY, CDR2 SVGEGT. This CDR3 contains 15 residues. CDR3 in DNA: TGTGCCAGCAGGCTAAGGGGACAGGGCTACAATGAGCAGTTCTTC. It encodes CASRLRGQGYNEQFF.

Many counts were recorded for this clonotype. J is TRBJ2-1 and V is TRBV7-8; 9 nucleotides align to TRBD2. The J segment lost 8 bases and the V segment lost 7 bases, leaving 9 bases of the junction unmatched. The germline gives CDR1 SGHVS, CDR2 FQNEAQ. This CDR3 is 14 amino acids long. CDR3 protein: CASTLQRGADEQFF. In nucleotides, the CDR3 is TGTGCCAGCACCCTACAGCGGGGGGCGGATGAGCAGTTCTTC.

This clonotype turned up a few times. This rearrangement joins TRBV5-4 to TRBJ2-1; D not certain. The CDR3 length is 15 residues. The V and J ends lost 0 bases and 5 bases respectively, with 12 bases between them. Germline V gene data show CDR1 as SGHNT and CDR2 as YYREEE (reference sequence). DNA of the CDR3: TGTGCCAGCAGCTTGGGACTCGGGTTGAACAATGAGCAGTTCTTC. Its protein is CASSLGLGLNNEQFF.

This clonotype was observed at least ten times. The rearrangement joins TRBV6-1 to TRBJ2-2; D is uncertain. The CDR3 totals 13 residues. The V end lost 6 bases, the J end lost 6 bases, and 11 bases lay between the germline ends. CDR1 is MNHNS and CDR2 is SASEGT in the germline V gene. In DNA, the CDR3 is TGTGCCAGCAGCCCCGGCGGTTCCGGGGAGCTGTTTTTT. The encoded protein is CASSPGGSGELFF.

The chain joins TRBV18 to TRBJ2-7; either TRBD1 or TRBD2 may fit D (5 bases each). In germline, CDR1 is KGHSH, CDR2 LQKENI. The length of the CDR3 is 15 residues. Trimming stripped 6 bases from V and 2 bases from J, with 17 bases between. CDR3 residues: CASSLRGQSAYEQYF. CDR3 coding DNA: TGTGCCAGCTCGCTCCGGGGCCAGTCGGCCTACGAGCAGTACTTC.

CDR3 protein: CASSPATMGQFF. CDR3 DNA: TGTGCCAGCTCACCCGCTACCATGGGGCAGTTCTTC. The chain is built from TRBV18 and TRBJ2-1; no clear D. Looked up from germline, CDR1 is KGHSH and CDR2 is LQKENI. The CDR3 is 12 residues long. The V and J ends lost 3 bases and 12 bases respectively, with 12 bases between them.

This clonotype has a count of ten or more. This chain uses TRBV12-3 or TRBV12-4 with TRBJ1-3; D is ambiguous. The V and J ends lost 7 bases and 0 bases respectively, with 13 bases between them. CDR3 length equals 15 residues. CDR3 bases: TGTGCCAGCACCCCCGACGGTCTCTCTGGAAACACCATATATTTT. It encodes CASTPDGLSGNTIYF.

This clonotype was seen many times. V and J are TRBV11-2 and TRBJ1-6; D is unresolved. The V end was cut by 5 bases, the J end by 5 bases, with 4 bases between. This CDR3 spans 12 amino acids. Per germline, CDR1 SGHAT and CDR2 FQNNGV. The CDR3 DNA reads TGTGCCAGCAGCCTTAATAATTCACCCCTCCACTTT. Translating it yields CASSLNNSPLHF. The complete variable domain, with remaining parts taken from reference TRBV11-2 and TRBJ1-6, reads EAGVAQSPRYKIIEKRQSVAFWCNPISGHATLYWYQQILGQGPKLLIQFQNNGVVDDSQLPKDRFSAERLKGVDSTLKIQPAKLEDSAVYLCASSLNNSPLHFGNGTRLTVT.